This TCR beta chain was found in a study of early T cells in non-severe SARS-CoV-2 infection. Turning to the study itself: Chains were unpaired, as sequencing was done on bulk RNA from unsorted whole blood.

Study results and caveats: Matching against VDJdb likely underestimated virus-specific expansions, favoring anti-spike CD8.

Regarding this clonotype: The antigen is unknown.

Each single cDNA molecule received a unique molecular identifier. TCRdb reanalysed the 5' RACE reads using MiXCR and keeps one entry per CDR3 protein. The profile shows tens of thousands of distinct CDR3 sequences, 5.5% to 7.5% of them singletons. The sequencing here drew on whole blood, taken at baseline. The sequence derives from an adult who was a healthcare worker with PCR-confirmed SARS-CoV-2 infection or an uninfected control (not recorded which).

The CDR3 is CASSLGGTGRNEQFF. Here the CDR3 DNA reads TGCGCCAGCAGCTTGGGAGGGACAGGGAGGAATGAGCAGTTCTTC. The chain recombines TRBV5-1 with TRBJ2-1; 9 nucleotides align to TRBD1. The CDR3 length is 15 residues. J lost 7 bases, V lost 0 bases, and 5 bases had no gene match. Germline V gives CDR1 SGHRS, CDR2 YFSETQ.